What follows are 9 T cell receptor beta chains derived from one specimen sequenced in a study of blood T cells in healthy people across ages. The use of a sample-barcoded 5' primer and a J-beta primer mix characterized a second PCR of roughly 6 to 11 cycles. One entry per CDR3 protein results from TCRdb running MiXCR on the 5' RACE reads. The table has about 780,000 distinct CDR3 sequences, under 30% seen once. The same data also contributed to another study, on T cells of mothers and their children.

Sequenced sample: blood. These receptors were collected from a boy aged 5-17 years in good health.

The chain employs TRBV2 and TRBJ2-5; 8 bases line up with TRBD1. Germline loops: CDR1 SNHLY, CDR2 FYNNEI. This CDR3 contains 12 residues. With 8 bases clipped from V and 9 bases from J, the junction kept 8 bases outside the gene matches. CDR3 sequence reads: CASAGQGTAQYF. The DNA of the CDR3 is TGTGCCAGCGCAGGACAGGGCACGGCCCAGTACTTC. Variable domain in full (rest from reference TRBV2 and TRBJ2-5): EPEVTQTPSHQVTQMGQEVILRCVPISNHLYFYWYRQILGQKVEFLVSFYNNEISEKSEIFDDQFSVERPDGSNFTLKIRSTKLEDSAMYFCASAGQGTAQYFGPGTRLLVL.

The chain uses TRBV6-1 and TRBJ2-1, with D possibly being TRBD1 (5 bases). The CDR3 runs to 15 residues. The ends were cut back, 1 base at V and 1 base at J, with 8 bases in the middle. CDR1 MNHNS and CDR2 SASEGT come from the germline V gene. CDR3 loop: CASSEGGFSYNEQFF. CDR3 DNA sequence: TGTGCCAGCAGTGAAGGGGGCTTTTCCTACAATGAGCAGTTCTTC.

The chain recombines TRBV29-1 with TRBJ2-1; D is unresolved. The end of the DNA is better explained by TRBJ2-5, so the J call may be wrong. The V gene's germline CDR1 is SQVTM and CDR2 ANQGSEA. The CDR3 contains 13 residues. The CDR3 sequence: CSVEADGQETQYF. CDR3 coding DNA: TGCAGCGTTGAGGCGGACGGACAAGAGACCCAGTACTTC.

This clonotype showed up just a few times. The chain recombines TRBV29-1 with TRBJ1-2; unclear D gene. This CDR3 comprises 12 residues. Trimming cost V 0 bases and J 3 bases, with 5 bases left between them. Germline CDR1 reads SQVTM; CDR2 reads ANQGSEA. CDR3 DNA sequence: TGCAGCGTTGAAGATACATACTATGGCTACACCTTC. Translation: CSVEDTYYGYTF.

The chain recombines TRBV6-6 with TRBJ2-5; D uncertain. V shed 2 bases and J shed 5 bases, with 15 bases lying between them. Germline assignment: CDR1 MNHNY and CDR2 SVGAGI (reference sequence). This CDR3 spans 15 amino acids. CDR3 region: CASSYQSNFGETQYF. The CDR3 nucleotides are TGTGCCAGCAGTTACCAATCGAATTTTGGCGAGACCCAGTACTTC.

This clonotype was found a few times. The rearrangement joins TRBV7-3 to TRBJ2-5, with 9 positions matching TRBD2. Germline CDR1 SGHTA, CDR2 FQGTGA. The CDR3 runs 15 residues. The V segment lost 8 bases and the J segment 0 bases; nucleotides outside the gene matches: 7. This CDR3 reads CASALSGGYQETQYF. In DNA, the CDR3 is TGTGCCAGCGCTCTCAGCGGGGGGTACCAAGAGACCCAGTACTTC.

The chain is built from TRBV20-1 and TRBJ1-1; no clear D gene. Germline V lookup: CDR1 DFQATT, CDR2 SNEGSKA (reference sequence). There are 14 residues in the CDR3. V gave up 0 bases and J gave up 1 base, with 9 bases separating them. The CDR3 nucleotides are TGCAGTGCTAGAGATCTGGTCAGGAACACTGAAGCTTTCTTT. This codes for CSARDLVRNTEAFF.

V usage is TRBV7-3 and J usage is TRBJ2-1; tentatively, D is TRBD1 (5 bases). V lost 4 bases, J lost 5 bases, and 12 bases lay in between. The germline V gene has CDR1 SGHTA and CDR2 FQGTGA. The CDR3 runs to 14 residues. The CDR3 region has the DNA TGTGCCAGCAGCTCCCAGCAGGGTGACAATGAGCAGTTCTTC. Protein sequence: CASSSQQGDNEQFF.

This clonotype was detected only a few times. V usage is TRBV5-1 and J usage is TRBJ2-5; D gene ambiguous. V was clipped by 6 bases and J by 2 bases, with 5 bases between them. In germline, CDR1 is SGHRS, CDR2 YFSETQ. The CDR3 sequence is 11 residues long. The CDR3 sequence: CASKSQETQYF. The CDR3 DNA sequence: TGCGCCAGCAAATCTCAAGAGACCCAGTACTTC.